Given below is one T cell receptor (beta chain) in context. Study processing details: Amplifying reference gene primers gave estimates of nucleated cell counts. Clones were read by immunoSEQ multiplex PCR, and TCRdb kept only the in-frame ones, dropping some. V, J and clone size are those of that table, while D and trimming were read from the DNA. Here the sample spans tens of thousands of clones, around 87% being singletons. V lost 0 bases to trimming and J lost 2 bases, with 11 bases between them. The length of the CDR3 is 15 residues. Per germline, CDR1 GTSNPN and CDR2 SVGIG (reference sequence). The data derive from a study of blood T cell repertoires in COVID-19. Across the study: Italy, Spain and the United States were the sources of the convalescent and acute COVID-19 samples. T cells, B-cell-depleted T cells, or PBMCs supplied cDNA or gDNA.

This sequence was found in a human donor in a cohort sampled during active COVID-19. The sequencing sample was made of peripheral blood. The chain is built from TRBV30 and TRBJ1-3; D call uncertain. CDR3 region: CAWSVGRGTGNTIYF. CDR3 nucleotide sequence: TGTGCCTGGAGTGTAGGTCGGGGTACTGGAAACACCATATATTTT.